What follows are 29 T cell receptor beta chains derived from one specimen sequenced in a study of human T cells and chemical hapten exposure. The sample's time point: pre-sensitization, week 0. Treatment described: therapeutic diphenylcyclopropenone sensitization with weekly scalp DPC. One entry per CDR3 protein, called by TCRdb with MiXCR from the RACE reads. The sample records roughly 60,000 distinct CDR3 sequences, about 6.7% being singletons. The sample here was whole blood, taken in connection with sensitization to the hapten diphenylcyclopropenone (DPC). Source of these receptors: a woman aged 30 to 39 with alopecia areata. Some clones in this sample may be carry-over from other donors' samples.

This clonotype was detected many times. This rearrangement joins TRBV6-5 to TRBJ2-5; 8 bases fit TRBD1. Germline lookup yields CDR1 MNHEY and CDR2 SVGAGI. Trimming cost V 6 bases and J 5 bases; bases outside gene matches: 14. This CDR3 is 16 amino acids long. The DNA for the CDR3 is TGTGCCAGCAGCCCCCATGACCAGGGGGCGGGGGAGACCCAGTACTTC. Translating gives CASSPHDQGAGETQYF.

This clonotype has more than one count but fewer than ten. CDR3 region: CASSRLWGQGYQETQYF. The CDR3 nucleotides are TGTGCCAGCTCACGATTATGGGGACAGGGGTACCAAGAGACCCAGTACTTC. The chain recombines TRBV18 with TRBJ2-5, with 10 bases fitting TRBD1. The V gene end was trimmed by 4 bases and the J gene end by 0 bases; junction bases not matched to a gene: 8. The CDR3 length is 17 residues. The germline gives CDR1 KGHSH, CDR2 LQKENI.

In this sample, this clonotype turned up a few times. The chain is built from TRBV19 and TRBJ2-1, with TRBD1 identical over 7 bases. Germline V gene lookup returns CDR1 LNHDA and CDR2 SQIVND (reference sequence). CDR3 length equals 14 residues. Losses at the gene ends were 1 base for V and 8 bases for J; bases not matched to a gene: 5. The CDR3, as DNA: TGTGCCAGTAGTATAGCGATACAGGGGTATGAGCAGTTCTTC. Amino acids: CASSIAIQGYEQFF.

The J gene is TRBJ2-5, the V gene TRBV7-3; D possibly uses TRBD1 or TRBD2 (6 bases each). V shed 2 bases and J shed 2 bases, with 9 bases lying between them. Germline V lookup: CDR1 SGHTA, CDR2 FQGTGA. The CDR3 contains 14 residues. The CDR3 protein is CASSLGGPQETQYF. The DNA for the CDR3 is TGTGCCAGCAGCTTAGGGGGGCCGCAAGAGACCCAGTACTTC.

This clonotype was observed many times. The chain couples TRBV20-1 to TRBJ1-2; 7 bases are a match to TRBD1. Germline V lookup: CDR1 DFQATT, CDR2 SNEGSKA (reference sequence). The CDR3 is made up of 14 amino acids. J was trimmed by 2 bases and V by 7 bases; bases with no gene match: 10. CDR3 sequence: CSGSTGKGNYGYTF. The CDR3, as DNA: TGCAGTGGATCGACAGGGAAGGGAAACTATGGCTACACCTTC.

In this sample, this clonotype turned up many times. This chain joins TRBV20-1 and TRBJ2-1; 12 bases are a match to TRBD1. From germline, CDR1 is DFQATT and CDR2 SNEGSKA (reference sequence). The CDR3 spans 18 residues. Unmatched junction bases numbered 9, after V lost 1 base and J lost 2 bases. CDR3 sequence (DNA): TGCAGTGCTAGAGGGGACAGGGGGCTTAAGGGGACCTACAATGAGCAGTTCTTC. This codes for CSARGDRGLKGTYNEQFF.

The table lists this clonotype with many counts. The chain joins TRBV5-4 to TRBJ2-5, with 8 nucleotides matching TRBD2. The V gene's germline CDR1 is SGHNT and CDR2 YYREEE (reference sequence). The junction had 15 bases not matched to a gene; V was cut back by 3 bases and J by 2 bases. CDR3 length equals 18 residues. DNA of the CDR3: TGTGCCAGCAGCTCGGGACTAGTGGGGGCCACCAATCAAGAGACCCAGTACTTC. Amino acid sequence: CASSSGLVGATNQETQYF.

This clonotype was seen repeatedly, ten times or more. The V and J genes are TRBV9 and TRBJ2-3; D gene uncertain. There are 21 residues in the CDR3. From germline, CDR1 is SGDLS and CDR2 YYNGEE. Trimming cost V 0 bases and J 0 bases, with 26 bases left between them. CDR3 sequence reads: CASSVASSSGNTRVSTDTQYF. As DNA, the CDR3 is TGTGCCAGCAGCGTAGCCTCGAGCTCCGGAAACACAAGGGTTAGCACAGATACGCAGTATTTT.

This clonotype occurred a few times. The CDR3 sequence: CASSPLAGGPYGYTF. In nucleotides, the CDR3 is TGTGCCAGCAGCCCACTGGCAGGGGGACCCTATGGCTACACCTTC. The chain has TRBV7-9 and TRBJ1-2, with 7 bases fitting TRBD1. V gave up 5 bases and J gave up 4 bases; unmatched junction bases: 10. The CDR3 runs to 15 residues. The germline V gene has CDR1 SEHNR and CDR2 FQNEAQ (reference sequence).

This clonotype was observed many times. This chain links TRBV10-2 with TRBJ1-1; D not resolved. Between the trimmed V and J ends, which lost 3 bases and 4 bases, there was a span of 24 bases. From germline, CDR1 is WSHSY and CDR2 SAAADI. This CDR3 is built from 18 residues. This CDR3 reads CASSEVASYGRGGTEAFF. The CDR3 nucleotides read TGCGCCAGCAGTGAAGTCGCTTCCTATGGACGGGGAGGCACTGAAGCTTTCTTT.

In this sample, this clonotype turned up a few times. V is TRBV12-3 or TRBV12-4 and J is TRBJ2-2; D unresolved. V lost 2 bases to trimming and J lost 1 base, with 2 bases between them. CDR3 length equals 13 residues. The CDR3 sequence is CASSLMNTGELFF. The CDR3 DNA is TGTGCCAGCAGTTTAATGAACACCGGGGAGCTGTTTTTT.

This clonotype was picked up many times. V is TRBV3-1 and J is TRBJ1-5; D is undetermined. Germline V lookup: CDR1 LGHDT, CDR2 YNNKEL (reference sequence). Trimming took off 2 bases at V and 5 bases at J, with 10 bases between the two ends. There are 14 residues in the CDR3. The CDR3 bases are TGTGCCAGCAGCCAACGGGGTTACGATCAGCCCCAGCATTTT. The encoded protein is CASSQRGYDQPQHF.

The chain couples TRBV7-6 to TRBJ1-4; unclear D gene. From germline, CDR1 is SGHVS and CDR2 FNYEAQ. Trimming removed 5 bases from V and 8 bases from J, with 12 bases in between. The CDR3 runs 13 residues. The CDR3 DNA reads as TGTGCCAGCAGCCCCCCAAGCGACGAAAAACTGTTTTTT. Encoded protein: CASSPPSDEKLFF.

This clonotype was picked up many times. V usage is TRBV3-1 and J usage is TRBJ2-1; tentatively, D is TRBD1 (5 bases). The V end was cut by 0 bases, the J end by 9 bases, with 15 bases between. Germline lookup yields CDR1 LGHDT and CDR2 YNNKEL (reference sequence). The CDR3 is 15 amino acids. This chain's CDR3 is CASSQEQGAAPEQFF. The CDR3 DNA sequence: TGTGCCAGCAGCCAAGAGCAGGGCGCCGCTCCTGAGCAGTTCTTC.

This clonotype was counted at least ten times. V and J are TRBV12-3 or TRBV12-4 and TRBJ1-5; the D is unclear. The germline V and J ends were trimmed by 6 bases and 4 bases, with 10 bases remaining between them. The CDR3 is 13 residues long. The CDR3 DNA sequence: TGTGCCAGCAGCGGCCCACTAAATCAGCCCCAGCATTTT. Amino acid sequence: CASSGPLNQPQHF.

This clonotype was seen at least ten times. The rearrangement joins TRBV12-3 or TRBV12-4 to TRBJ1-2; D remains unclear. CDR3 length: 12 residues. Between the trimmed V and J ends, which lost 2 bases and 5 bases, there was a span of 6 bases. CDR3 in DNA: TGTGCCAGCAGTTTATATACATATGGCTACACCTTC. Its translation: CASSLYTYGYTF.

A remark on this clonotype: A much more abundant neighbour one base away suggests this may be a read error. The chain recombines TRBV5-1 with TRBJ2-3; the D gene is possibly TRBD2 (5 bases). In germline, CDR1 is SGHRS, CDR2 YFSETQ. This CDR3 comprises 16 residues. CDR3 sequence: CSSSPRTGLGTDTQYF. Here the CDR3 DNA reads TGCTCCAGCAGCCCACGGACTGGGTTAGGTACAGATACGCAGTATTTT.

This clonotype was observed many times. The rearrangement uses TRBV20-1 and TRBJ2-7; 12 bases agree with TRBD2. The CDR3 extends over 15 amino acids. J lost 3 bases, V lost 5 bases, and 8 bases had no gene match. Germline V gene data show CDR1 as DFQATT and CDR2 as SNEGSKA (reference sequence). CDR3 residues: CSAEQRTSGVYEQYF. CDR3 in DNA: TGCAGTGCTGAACAACGGACTAGCGGGGTCTACGAGCAGTACTTC.

This clonotype appeared many times. The J gene is TRBJ2-3, the V gene TRBV20-1, with D unresolved. Germline V gene lookup returns CDR1 DFQATT and CDR2 SNEGSKA (reference sequence). This CDR3 has 14 amino acids. With 5 bases removed from V and 1 base from J, the gap between germline ends came to 13 bases. The CDR3 protein is CSASQAAGTDTQYF. Written as DNA, the CDR3 is TGCAGTGCTTCTCAGGCGGCGGGCACAGATACGCAGTATTTT.

This clonotype showed up just a few times. The chain combines TRBV13 with TRBJ2-1; 10 positions match TRBD2. CDR3 length: 15 amino acids. CDR1 is PRHDT, CDR2 FYEKMQ, per germline (reference sequence). The V gene end was trimmed by 5 bases and the J gene end by 7 bases; junction bases not matched to a gene: 8. This CDR3 reads CASSPWTSGRNEQFF. In DNA form, the CDR3 reads TGTGCCAGCAGCCCGTGGACTAGCGGTAGGAATGAGCAGTTCTTC. Looking up the rest from reference TRBV13 and TRBJ2-1 gives the full variable domain: AAGVIQSPRHLIKEKRETATLKCYPIPRHDTVYWYQQGPGQDPQFLISFYEKMQSDKGSIPDRFSAQQFSDYHSELNMSSLELGDSALYFCASSPWTSGRNEQFFGPGTRLTVL.

This clonotype was picked up many times. V usage is TRBV7-3 and J usage is TRBJ2-1; 16 bases are shared with TRBD2. In germline, CDR1 is SGHTA, CDR2 FQGTGA. This CDR3 region has 15 residues. J gave up 7 bases and V 5 bases, and 2 bases lay outside the gene matches. For the CDR3, the DNA is TGTGCCAGCAGCCCGGGACTAGCGGGGGGGAATGAGCAGTTCTTC. This codes for CASSPGLAGGNEQFF.

Many counts were recorded for this clonotype. The rearrangement links TRBV21-1 to TRBJ1-5; the D call of TRBD1 is as the table states it, not checked on the DNA. TRBV21-1 is noted as a pseudogene. The CDR3 contains 15 residues. CDR3 in DNA: TGTGCCAGCAGCAAAGCAAACAGGGGCTACCAGCCCCAGCATTTT. Translation gives CASSKANRGYQPQHF.

In this sample, this clonotype turned up many times. The chain is built from TRBV20-1 and TRBJ1-6; D call uncertain. Trimming took off 5 bases at V and 4 bases at J, with 15 bases between the two ends. Germline values: CDR1 DFQATT, CDR2 SNEGSKA (reference sequence). The CDR3 loop spans 15 amino acids. The CDR3 DNA is TGCAGTGCTCGGGTTCCGGACGGTTATAATTCACCCCTCCACTTT. Translating it yields CSARVPDGYNSPLHF.

This clonotype has a count of ten or more. V and J are TRBV5-5 and TRBJ2-1; TRBD1 matches at 8 bases. V lost 0 bases, J lost 6 bases, and 11 bases stayed unmatched. The CDR3 is made up of 17 amino acids. Looked up from germline, CDR1 is SGHKS and CDR2 is YYEKEE (reference sequence). The CDR3 sequence: CASSLALGQGARNEQFF. The CDR3 DNA reads as TGTGCCAGCAGCTTGGCCCTAGGCCAGGGGGCGCGCAATGAGCAGTTCTTC.

This clonotype was detected many times. J is TRBJ1-2 and V is TRBV20-1; 10 bases match TRBD1. The CDR3 has 16 residues. V shed 5 bases and J 6 bases; nucleotides not matched to a gene: 15. Germline-derived CDR1 and CDR2 are DFQATT and SNEGSKA (reference sequence). The CDR3 loop is CSADRVRQGATHGYTF. DNA of the CDR3: TGCAGTGCTGATCGAGTCAGACAGGGGGCAACCCATGGCTACACCTTC.

A remark on this clonotype: A much larger clone sits a single nucleotide away, making a read error possible. The V gene is TRBV19, the J gene TRBJ2-1, with TRBD2 matching 9 bases. Trimming removed 3 bases from V and 9 bases from J; junction bases left unmatched: 6. This CDR3 is 14 amino acids long. The germline CDR1 and CDR2 sequences are LNHDA and SQIVND (reference sequence). DNA for the CDR3: TGTGCCAGTAGTATCGGCGGTAGCGGGGGTGAGCAGTTCTTC. Amino acid sequence: CASSIGGSGGEQFF.

This clonotype was picked up many times. The J gene is TRBJ1-5, the V gene TRBV7-2; D uncertain. The germline V and J ends were trimmed by 6 bases and 7 bases, with 19 bases remaining between them. The length of the CDR3 is 15 residues. Germline V CDR1 and CDR2: SGHTA, FQGNSA. In DNA, the CDR3 is TGTGCCAGCAGTACACTCGTCGGCTCCACGCAGCCCCAGCATTTT. It is translated as CASSTLVGSTQPQHF.

This clonotype was picked up a small number of times. The chain is built from TRBV5-1 and TRBJ1-1; D uncertain. This CDR3 comprises 16 residues. Trimming left V 2 bases short and J 4 bases short, with 18 bases between. Germline V CDR1 and CDR2: SGHRS, YFSETQ. The CDR3 DNA follows: TGCGCCAGCAGCTTTTACGGTGGCGCCCGGGGCACTGAAGCTTTCTTT. It encodes CASSFYGGARGTEAFF.

This clonotype was recorded many times. V and J are TRBV20-1 and TRBJ2-3, with TRBD2 matching 10 bases. The J segment lost 2 bases and the V segment lost 0 bases, leaving 5 bases of the junction unmatched. Germline V gene lookup returns CDR1 DFQATT and CDR2 SNEGSKA (reference sequence). The CDR3 loop spans 16 amino acids. The CDR3 spells CSARDPSGGDTDTQYF. The CDR3 DNA reads as TGCAGTGCTAGAGATCCAAGCGGGGGGGACACAGATACGCAGTATTTT.